This T cell receptor (beta chain) comes out of a study of early T cells in non-severe SARS-CoV-2 infection. Across the study: Sequencing of unsorted whole blood was done on bulk RNA, leaving chains unpaired.

Germline loops: CDR1 MDHEN, CDR2 SYDVKM. V shed 2 bases and J shed 1 base, with 10 bases lying between them. The CDR3 totals 15 residues. TCRdb processed the 5' RACE reads anew with MiXCR; each CDR3 protein has one entry. The table has around 63,000 distinct CDR3 sequences, 10% seen once. At least ten counts were recorded for this clonotype. Its antigen is not known. Points from the study as a whole: VDJdb matches were skewed toward anti-spike CD8 T cell responses.

The TCR originated in an adult who was a healthcare worker with PCR-confirmed SARS-CoV-2 infection or an uninfected control (not recorded which). The specimen comprised whole blood, sampled at baseline. This chain joins TRBV28 and TRBJ2-3; D uncertain. Written as DNA, the CDR3 is TGTGCCAGCAGTTTAAACTCCCCCGGCACAGATACGCAGTATTTT. It translates to CASSLNSPGTDTQYF.